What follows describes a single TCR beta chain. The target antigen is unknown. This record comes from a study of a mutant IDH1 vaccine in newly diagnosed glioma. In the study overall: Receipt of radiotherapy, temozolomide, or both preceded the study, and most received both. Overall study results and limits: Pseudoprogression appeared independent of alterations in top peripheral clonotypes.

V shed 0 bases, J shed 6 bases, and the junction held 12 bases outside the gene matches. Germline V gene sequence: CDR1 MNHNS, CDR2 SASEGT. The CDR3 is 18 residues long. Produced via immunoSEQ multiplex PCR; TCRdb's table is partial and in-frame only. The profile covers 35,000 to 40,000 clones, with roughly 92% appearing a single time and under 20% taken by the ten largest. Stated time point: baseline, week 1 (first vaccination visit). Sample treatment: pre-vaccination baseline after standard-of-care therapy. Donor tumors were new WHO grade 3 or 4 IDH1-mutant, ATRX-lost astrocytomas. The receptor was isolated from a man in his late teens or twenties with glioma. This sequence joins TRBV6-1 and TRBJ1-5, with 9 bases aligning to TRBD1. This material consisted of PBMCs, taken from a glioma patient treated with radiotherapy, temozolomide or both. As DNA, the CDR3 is TGTGCCAGCAGTGAAGCACGGGGGACAGGGATGAAGTTTCAGCCCCAGCATTTT. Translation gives CASSEARGTGMKFQPQHF.